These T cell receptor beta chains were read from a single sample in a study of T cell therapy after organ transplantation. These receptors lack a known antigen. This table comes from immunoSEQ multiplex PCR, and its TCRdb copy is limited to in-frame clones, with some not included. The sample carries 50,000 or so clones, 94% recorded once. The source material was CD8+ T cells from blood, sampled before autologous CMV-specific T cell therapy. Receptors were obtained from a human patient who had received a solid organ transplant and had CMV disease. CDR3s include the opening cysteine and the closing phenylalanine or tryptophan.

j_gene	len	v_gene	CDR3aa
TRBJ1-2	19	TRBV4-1	CASSQRIFEERRTADGYTF
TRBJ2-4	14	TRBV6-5	CASRSLKWENIQYF
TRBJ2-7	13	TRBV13	CASSLGRGREQYF
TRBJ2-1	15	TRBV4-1	CASSQTSGSYNEQFF
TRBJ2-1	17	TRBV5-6	CASSLQAGTSSYNEQFF
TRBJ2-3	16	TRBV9	CARWGYQGHCTDTQYF
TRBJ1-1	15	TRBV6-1	CASSEGGQGGTEAFF
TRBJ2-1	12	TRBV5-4	CASSLGLNEQFF
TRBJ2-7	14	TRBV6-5	CASSYSNTVYEQYF
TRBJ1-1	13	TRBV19	CATGTYELAEAFF
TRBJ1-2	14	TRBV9	CASSSRTGSYGYTF
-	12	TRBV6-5	CASSPDAYEQYF
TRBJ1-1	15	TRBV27	CASSFEVRGVGEAFF
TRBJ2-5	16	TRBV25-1	CASSERDRQLQETQYF
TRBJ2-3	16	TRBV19	CASSIKRTGGTDTQYF
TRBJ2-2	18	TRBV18	CASSPPGLAGGDTGELFF
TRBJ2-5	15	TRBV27	CASSTLQGAGETQYF
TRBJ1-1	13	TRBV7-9	CASSSQGDTEAFF
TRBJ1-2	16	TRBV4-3	CASSPVLGGGSYGYTF
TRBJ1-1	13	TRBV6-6	CAKVDRGHTEAFF
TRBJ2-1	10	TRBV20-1	CSASNNEQFF
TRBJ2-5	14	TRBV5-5	CASSLASYQETQYF